This note documents a single TCR beta chain sequence. Antigen specificity is unknown. This sample was taken from a study of chemoradiotherapy in HPV16-positive cancers. Study conclusions and caveats: Candidate HPV-specific clones and E7-related TCR motifs grew in tumor during treatment.

The CDR3 extends over 14 amino acids. Trimming took off 2 bases at V and 3 bases at J, with 11 bases between the two ends. Germline V gene data show CDR1 as WNHNN and CDR2 as SYGVQD (reference sequence). Clones were sequenced by immunoSEQ multiplex PCR, and TCRdb holds only the in-frame ones, with some missing. The sample holds about 2,900 clones, roughly nine tenths seen once. The chain joins TRBV10-1 to TRBJ2-7; D not resolved. This material consisted of tumor tissue, taken from a patient who underwent chemoradiotherapy. The TCR comes from a human donor with HPV-associated anogenital cancer. This chain's CDR3 is CASSEACTRYEQYF. The CDR3 DNA is TGCGCCAGCAGTGAGGCATGCACCCGCTACGAGCAGTACTTC.